Listed below are T cell receptor beta chains from one sample, sequenced in a study of T cell responses to AZD1222 COVID-19 vaccine. TCRdb's copy holds only in-frame clones and misses some; the assay was immunoSEQ multiplex PCR. The sample has 70,000 or so clones; over 75% are singletons. The specimen was peripheral blood, collected on day 0 of AZD1222 vaccination. The receptors were sampled from an adult in good health. CDR3s include the opening cysteine and the closing phenylalanine or tryptophan.

v_gene	CDR3aa
TRBV9	CASSVEARPSYEQYF
TRBV2	CASGATGTNTEAFF
TRBV27	CASSPTNTGELFF
TRBV27	CASSPGTSGGGEQYF
TRBV11-2	CASSIGRRDSGANVLTF
TRBV27	CASSLSGQGVSVNTEAFF
TRBV5-6	CASRSTETSGTYTF
TRBV10-1	CASTKLTEAKNIQYF
TRBV19	CASSILYGDGYTF
TRBV19	CASNLSYEQYF
TRBV28	CASSLFDGEETQYF
TRBV15	CATSRETSGNTIYF
TRBV3-1/TRBV3-2	CASSKGQGARTEAFF
TRBV19	CASSTGAVTNEKLFF
TRBV6-5	CASSYEVQETQYF
TRBV4-1	CASSQMDGSYEQYF
TRBV5-4	CASSLGGYGELFF
TRBV6-2/TRBV6-3	CASSYKVEAFF
TRBV3-1/TRBV3-2	CASGRSDISSGNTIYF
TRBV6-2/TRBV6-3	CASSSSGRGYTF
TRBV4-1	CASSQGMSSGNTIYF
TRBV12-3/TRBV12-4	CASGAPNEAFF
TRBV9	CASSVGTGGNQPQHF
TRBV3-1/TRBV3-2	CASSQDQDSPYQETQYF
TRBV6-5	CASSYMGTEAFF
TRBV11-3	CASSSRTTDTQYF
TRBV9	CASSASASGNTIYF
TRBV10-3	CAISNQKGGLHSPLHF
TRBV7-3	CASSPTGAPYGYTF
TRBV7-8	CASSLAHGGGEKLFF
TRBV5-4	CASSLWSTGGTEAFF
TRBV9	CASSVEQGTYEQYF
TRBV3-1/TRBV3-2	CASSGDRVHEQYF
TRBV7-9	CASSLVGQGGTEAFF
TRBV6-6	CASSRGWGEGPNTGELFF
TRBV3-1/TRBV3-2	CASSPGQLQRAFF
TRBV2	CASKDSLGIQYF
TRBV3-1/TRBV3-2	CASSQRNMGGSGNTIYF
TRBV5-1	CASSLRAASMNTEAFF
TRBV6-2/TRBV6-3	CASSSNRRTNTGELFF
TRBV11-2	CASSFNLRTEVNEKLFF